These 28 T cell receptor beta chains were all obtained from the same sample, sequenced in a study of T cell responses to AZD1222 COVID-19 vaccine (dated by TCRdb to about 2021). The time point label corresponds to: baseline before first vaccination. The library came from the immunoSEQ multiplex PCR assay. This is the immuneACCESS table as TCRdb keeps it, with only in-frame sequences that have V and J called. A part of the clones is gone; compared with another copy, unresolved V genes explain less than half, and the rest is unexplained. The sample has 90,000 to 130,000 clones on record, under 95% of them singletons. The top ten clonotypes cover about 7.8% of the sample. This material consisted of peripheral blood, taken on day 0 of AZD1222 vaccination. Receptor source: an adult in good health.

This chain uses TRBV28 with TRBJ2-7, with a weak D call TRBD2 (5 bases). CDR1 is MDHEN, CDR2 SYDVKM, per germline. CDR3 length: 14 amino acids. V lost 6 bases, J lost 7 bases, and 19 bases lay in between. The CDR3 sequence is CASSPSGRGWEQYF. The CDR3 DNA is TGTGCCAGCAGCCCCTCCGGGCGAGGGTGGGAGCAGTACTTC.

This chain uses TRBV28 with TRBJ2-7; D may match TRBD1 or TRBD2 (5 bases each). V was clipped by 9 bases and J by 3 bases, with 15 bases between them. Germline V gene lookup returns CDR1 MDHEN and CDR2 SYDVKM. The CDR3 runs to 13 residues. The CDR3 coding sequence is TGTGCCAGTACTCCGGGACCCTTCTACGAGCAGTACTTC. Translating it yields CASTPGPFYEQYF.

The CDR3 nucleotides read TGTGCCAGTAGTATTCGACAGGGCCATCAGCCCCAGCATTTT. Protein sequence: CASSIRQGHQPQHF. The genes are TRBV19 and TRBJ1-5; 7 nucleotides agree with TRBD1. With 3 bases clipped from V and 5 bases from J, the junction kept 4 bases outside the gene matches. This CDR3 contains 14 residues. CDR1 is LNHDA, CDR2 SQIVND, per germline (reference sequence).

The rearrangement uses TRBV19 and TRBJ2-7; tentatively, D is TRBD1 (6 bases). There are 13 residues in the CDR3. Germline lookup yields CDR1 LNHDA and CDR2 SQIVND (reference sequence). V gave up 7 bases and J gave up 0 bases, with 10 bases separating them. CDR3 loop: CASTTGNSYEQYF. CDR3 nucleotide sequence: TGTGCCAGTACGACAGGAAACTCCTACGAGCAGTACTTC.

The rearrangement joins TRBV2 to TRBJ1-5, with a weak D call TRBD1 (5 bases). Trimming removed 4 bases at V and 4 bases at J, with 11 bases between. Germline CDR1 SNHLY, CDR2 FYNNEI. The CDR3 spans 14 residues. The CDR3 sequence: CASSGGRANQPQHF. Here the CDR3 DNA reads TGTGCCAGCAGTGGGGGCAGGGCTAATCAGCCCCAGCATTTT.

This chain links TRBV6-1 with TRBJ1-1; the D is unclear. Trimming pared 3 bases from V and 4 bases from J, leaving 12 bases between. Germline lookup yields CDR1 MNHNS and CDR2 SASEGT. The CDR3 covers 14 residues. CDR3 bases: TGTGCCAGCAGTGACCCAGATTGGGGCACTGAAGCTTTCTTT. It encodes CASSDPDWGTEAFF.

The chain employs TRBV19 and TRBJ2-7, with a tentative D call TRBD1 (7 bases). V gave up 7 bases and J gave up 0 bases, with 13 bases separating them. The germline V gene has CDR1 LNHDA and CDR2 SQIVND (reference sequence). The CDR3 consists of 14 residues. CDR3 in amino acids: CASIPGDSSYEQYF. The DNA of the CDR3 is TGTGCCAGTATCCCGGGGGACAGCTCCTACGAGCAGTACTTC.

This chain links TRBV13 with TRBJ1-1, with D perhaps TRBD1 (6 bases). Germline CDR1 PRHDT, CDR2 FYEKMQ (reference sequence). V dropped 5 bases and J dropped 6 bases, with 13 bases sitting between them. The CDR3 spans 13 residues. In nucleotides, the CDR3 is TGTGCCAGCAGCCCACAGGGTAGAGCTGAAGCTTTCTTT. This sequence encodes CASSPQGRAEAFF. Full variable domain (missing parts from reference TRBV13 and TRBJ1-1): AAGVIQSPRHLIKEKRETATLKCYPIPRHDTVYWYQQGPGQDPQFLISFYEKMQSDKGSIPDRFSAQQFSDYHSELNMSSLELGDSALYFCASSPQGRAEAFFGQGTRLTVV.

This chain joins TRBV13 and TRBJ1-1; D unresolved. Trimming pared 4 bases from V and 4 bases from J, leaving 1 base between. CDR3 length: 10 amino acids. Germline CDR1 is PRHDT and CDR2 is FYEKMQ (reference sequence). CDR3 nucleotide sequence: TGTGCCAGCAGCTCCACTGAAGCTTTCTTT. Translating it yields CASSSTEAFF.

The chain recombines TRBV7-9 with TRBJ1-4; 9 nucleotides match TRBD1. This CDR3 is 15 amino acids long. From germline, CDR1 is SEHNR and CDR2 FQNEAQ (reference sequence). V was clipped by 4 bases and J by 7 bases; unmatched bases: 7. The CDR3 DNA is TGTGCCAGCAGCTCGAGGACAGGGGCAGGTGAAAAACTGTTTTTT. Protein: CASSSRTGAGEKLFF.

The CDR3 loop is CASSLGLAGGKYQETQYF. As DNA, the CDR3 is TGTGCCAGCTCCTTAGGACTAGCGGGGGGAAAGTACCAAGAGACCCAGTACTTC. The chain recombines TRBV27 with TRBJ2-5; 14 positions match TRBD2. V gave up 8 bases and J gave up 0 bases; unmatched junction bases: 11. Germline values: CDR1 MNHEY, CDR2 SMNVEV (reference sequence). The CDR3 totals 18 residues.

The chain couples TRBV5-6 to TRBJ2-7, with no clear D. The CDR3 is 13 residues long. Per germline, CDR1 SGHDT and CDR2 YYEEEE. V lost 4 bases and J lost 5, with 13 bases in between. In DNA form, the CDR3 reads TGTGCCAGCAGCCCGGATAGGACGAACGAGCAGTACTTC. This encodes CASSPDRTNEQYF.

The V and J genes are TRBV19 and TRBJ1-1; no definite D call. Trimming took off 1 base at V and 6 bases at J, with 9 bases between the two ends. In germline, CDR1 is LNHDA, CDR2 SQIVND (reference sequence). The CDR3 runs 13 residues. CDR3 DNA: TGTGCCAGTAGTATAGGCGCTCTGGCTGAAGCTTTCTTT. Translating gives CASSIGALAEAFF.

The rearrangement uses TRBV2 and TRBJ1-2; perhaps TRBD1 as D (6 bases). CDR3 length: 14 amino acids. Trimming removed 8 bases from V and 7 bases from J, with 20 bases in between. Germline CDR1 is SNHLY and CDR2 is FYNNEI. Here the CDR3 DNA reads TGTGCCAGCCCCTCTATGTCGGGGGCTCGTGGCTACACCTTC. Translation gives CASPSMSGARGYTF.

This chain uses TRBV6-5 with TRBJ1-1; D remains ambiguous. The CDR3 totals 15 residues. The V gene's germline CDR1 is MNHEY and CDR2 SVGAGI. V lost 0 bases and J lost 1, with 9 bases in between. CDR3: CASSYSPGSNTEAFF. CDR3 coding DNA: TGTGCCAGCAGTTACTCGCCCGGGTCGAACACTGAAGCTTTCTTT.

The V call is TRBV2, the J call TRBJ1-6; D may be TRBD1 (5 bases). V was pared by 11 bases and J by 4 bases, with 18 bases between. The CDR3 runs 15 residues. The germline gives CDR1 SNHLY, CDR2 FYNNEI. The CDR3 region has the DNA TGTGCCTGCTTACAAGGGGAGGGTTATAATTCACCCCTCCACTTT. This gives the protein CACLQGEGYNSPLHF.

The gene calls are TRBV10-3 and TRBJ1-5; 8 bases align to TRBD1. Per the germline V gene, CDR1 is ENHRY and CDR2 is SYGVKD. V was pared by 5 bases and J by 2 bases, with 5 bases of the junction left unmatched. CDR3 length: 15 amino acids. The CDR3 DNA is TGTGCCATCAGTTCCGGGACAGGTGGCAATCAGCCCCAGCATTTT. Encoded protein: CAISSGTGGNQPQHF.

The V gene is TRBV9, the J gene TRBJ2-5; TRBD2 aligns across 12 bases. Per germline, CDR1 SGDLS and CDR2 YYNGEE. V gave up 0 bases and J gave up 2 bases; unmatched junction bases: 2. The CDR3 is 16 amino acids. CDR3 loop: CASSVASGGGQETQYF. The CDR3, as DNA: TGTGCCAGCAGCGTAGCTAGCGGGGGGGGGCAAGAGACCCAGTACTTC.

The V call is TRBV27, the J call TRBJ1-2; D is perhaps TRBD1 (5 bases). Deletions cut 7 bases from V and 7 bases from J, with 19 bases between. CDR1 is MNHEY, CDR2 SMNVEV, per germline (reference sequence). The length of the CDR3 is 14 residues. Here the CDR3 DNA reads TGTGCCAGCACCGACCCTGGCAGGGTCTCTGGCTACACCTTC. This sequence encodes CASTDPGRVSGYTF.

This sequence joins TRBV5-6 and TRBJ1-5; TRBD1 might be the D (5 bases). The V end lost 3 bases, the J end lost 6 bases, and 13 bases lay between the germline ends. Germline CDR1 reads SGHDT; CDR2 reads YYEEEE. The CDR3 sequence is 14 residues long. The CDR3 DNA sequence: TGTGCCAGCAGCTGGAGCCAGGGAAGTCAGCCCCAGCATTTT. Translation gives CASSWSQGSQPQHF.

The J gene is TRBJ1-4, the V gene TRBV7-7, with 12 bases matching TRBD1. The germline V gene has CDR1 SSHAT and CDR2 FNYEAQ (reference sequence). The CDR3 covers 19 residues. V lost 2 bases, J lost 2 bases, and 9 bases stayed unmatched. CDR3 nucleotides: TGTGCCAGCAGCTTACTCCGGGACAGGGGGCTCGTGACTAATGAAAAACTGTTTTTT. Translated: CASSLLRDRGLVTNEKLFF.

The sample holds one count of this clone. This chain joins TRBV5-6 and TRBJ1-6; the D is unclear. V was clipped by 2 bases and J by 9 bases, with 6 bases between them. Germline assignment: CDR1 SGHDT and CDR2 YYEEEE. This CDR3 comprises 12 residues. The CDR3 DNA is TGTGCCAGCAGCTTTGGTGGTTCACCCCTCCACTTT. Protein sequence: CASSFGGSPLHF.

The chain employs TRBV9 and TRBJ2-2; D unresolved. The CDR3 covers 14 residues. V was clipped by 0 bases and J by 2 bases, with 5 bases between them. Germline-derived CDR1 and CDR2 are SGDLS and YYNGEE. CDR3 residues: CASSVDLNTGELFF. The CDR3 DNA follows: TGTGCCAGCAGCGTAGACCTAAACACCGGGGAGCTGTTTTTT.

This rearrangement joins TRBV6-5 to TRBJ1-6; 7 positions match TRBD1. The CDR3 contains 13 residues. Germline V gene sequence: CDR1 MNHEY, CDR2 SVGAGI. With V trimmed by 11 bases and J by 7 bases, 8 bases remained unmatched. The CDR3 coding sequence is TGTGCCGGACGACAGGGTCGGAATTCACCCCTCCACTTT. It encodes CAGRQGRNSPLHF.

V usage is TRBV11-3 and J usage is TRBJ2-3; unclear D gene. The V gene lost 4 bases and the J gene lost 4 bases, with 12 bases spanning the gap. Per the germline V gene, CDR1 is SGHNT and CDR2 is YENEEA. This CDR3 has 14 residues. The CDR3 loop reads CASSSSKRSDTQYF. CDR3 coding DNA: TGTGCCAGCAGCTCCTCAAAGAGGTCAGATACGCAGTATTTT.

The CDR3 region is CASSPPPGYSQPQHF. CDR3 nucleotide sequence: TGTGCCAGCTCACCACCGCCAGGGTATAGTCAGCCCCAGCATTTT. The chain carries TRBV18 and TRBJ1-5; TRBD1 is a possible D gene (5 bases). Trimming left V 0 bases short and J 6 bases short, with 12 bases between. The CDR3 length is 15 residues. Germline-derived CDR1 and CDR2 are KGHSH and LQKENI.

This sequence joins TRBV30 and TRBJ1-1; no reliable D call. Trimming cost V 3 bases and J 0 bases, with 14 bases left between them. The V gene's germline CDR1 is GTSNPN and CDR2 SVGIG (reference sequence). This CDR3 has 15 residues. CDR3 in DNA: TGTGCCTGGAGCCAGCCCAGGTTCATGAACACTGAAGCTTTCTTT. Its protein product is CAWSQPRFMNTEAFF.

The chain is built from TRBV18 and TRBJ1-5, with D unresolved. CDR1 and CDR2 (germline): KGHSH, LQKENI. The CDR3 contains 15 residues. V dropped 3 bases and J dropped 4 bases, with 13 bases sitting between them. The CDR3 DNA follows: TGTGCCAGCTCACCGGGTCACATAAAAAATCAGCCCCAGCATTTT. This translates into CASSPGHIKNQPQHF.